This entry lists 6 T cell receptor beta chains sequenced from one sample in a study of control samples from healthy donors and cancer patients. Produced via immunoSEQ multiplex PCR; TCRdb's table is partial and in-frame only. The sample includes approximately 20,000 clones, around four fifths of them seen just once. Sequenced material: PBMCs. All receptors come from a man aged 60-69 years with colorectal cancer.

The chain recombines TRBV6-5 with TRBJ2-7, with D perhaps matching TRBD1 or TRBD2 (5 bases each). CDR3 length: 12 amino acids. Germline CDR1 reads MNHEY; CDR2 reads SVGAGI. V dropped 10 bases and J dropped 4 bases, with 14 bases sitting between them. CDR3 in DNA: TGTGCCATCGGGACGTCGGGATACGAGCAGTACTTC. Its protein is CAIGTSGYEQYF.

This chain joins TRBV12-2 and TRBJ2-4; the table's D call, TRBD2, was not checked against the DNA. TRBV12-2 constitutes a pseudogene. The length of the CDR3 is 17 residues. CDR3 residues: CASRLVLPKSPKNIQYF. The CDR3, as DNA: TGTGCAAGTCGCTTAGTACTACCAAAGTCGCCCAAAAACATTCAGTACTTC.

This clone has only one observation. This chain uses TRBV7-2 with TRBJ2-1; tentatively, D is TRBD2 (6 bases). The CDR3 covers 15 residues. Looked up from germline, CDR1 is SGHTA and CDR2 is FQGNSA. V was clipped by 2 bases and J by 6 bases, with 14 bases between them. The CDR3 reads CASSLRGGDINEQFF. CDR3 in DNA: TGTGCCAGCAGCTTAAGGGGCGGGGATATCAATGAGCAGTTCTTC.

This chain joins TRBV4-1 and TRBJ2-1; possibly TRBD1 for D (7 bases). Germline V gene sequence: CDR1 MGHRA, CDR2 YSYEKL. The V gene lost 0 bases and the J gene lost 8 bases, with 11 bases spanning the gap. The CDR3 has 14 residues. The CDR3 is CASSQDFRGDEQFF. The DNA of the CDR3 is TGCGCCAGCAGCCAAGATTTCAGGGGGGATGAGCAGTTCTTC.

The V call is TRBV9, the J call TRBJ2-1, with 7 positions matching TRBD2. The length of the CDR3 is 15 residues. V gave up 4 bases and J gave up 8 bases; unmatched junction bases: 12. Germline CDR1 reads SGDLS; CDR2 reads YYNGEE. CDR3 in amino acids: CASSSGGAGRHEQFF. The CDR3 nucleotides read TGTGCCAGCAGCTCGGGGGGAGCGGGGAGACATGAGCAGTTCTTC.

CDR3 in DNA: TGCAGCGTTGATACGTCTGGGGCCAACGTCCTGACTTTC. Its translation: CSVDTSGANVLTF. The V gene is TRBV29-1, the J gene TRBJ2-6; no clear D. V lost 3 bases and J 1 base, leaving 4 bases between the germline ends. Germline V gives CDR1 SQVTM, CDR2 ANQGSEA. This CDR3 has 13 amino acids.